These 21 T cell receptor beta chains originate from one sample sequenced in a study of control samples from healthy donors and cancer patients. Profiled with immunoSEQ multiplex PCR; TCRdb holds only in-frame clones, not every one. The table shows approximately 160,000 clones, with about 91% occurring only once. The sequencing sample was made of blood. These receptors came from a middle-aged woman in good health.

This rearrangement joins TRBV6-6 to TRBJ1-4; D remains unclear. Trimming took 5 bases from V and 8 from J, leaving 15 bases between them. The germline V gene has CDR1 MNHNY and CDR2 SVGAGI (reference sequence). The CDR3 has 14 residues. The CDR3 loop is CASSPVLSGEKLFF. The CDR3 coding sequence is TGTGCCAGCAGTCCCGTACTAAGCGGGGAAAAACTGTTTTTT.

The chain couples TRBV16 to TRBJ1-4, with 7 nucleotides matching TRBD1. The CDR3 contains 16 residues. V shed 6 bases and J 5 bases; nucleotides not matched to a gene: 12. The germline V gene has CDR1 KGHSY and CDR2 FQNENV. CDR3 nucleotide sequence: TGTGCCAGCAGTCGTTCTTACAGGGGAGAAAATGAAAAACTGTTTTTT. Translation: CASSRSYRGENEKLFF.

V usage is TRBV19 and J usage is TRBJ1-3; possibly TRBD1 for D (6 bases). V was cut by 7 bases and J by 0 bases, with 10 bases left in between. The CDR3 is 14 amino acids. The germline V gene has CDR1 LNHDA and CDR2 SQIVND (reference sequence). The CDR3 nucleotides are TGTGCCAGTACCCCGGACAGCTCTGGAAACACCATATATTTT. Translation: CASTPDSSGNTIYF.

DNA for the CDR3: TGTGCCAGCAGAGGGGCCGGGACAGGGAACACTGAAGCTTTCTTT. This codes for CASRGAGTGNTEAFF. The chain couples TRBV27 to TRBJ1-1; 8 bases line up with TRBD1. CDR3 length: 15 amino acids. CDR1 is MNHEY and CDR2 is SMNVEV in the germline V gene (reference sequence). The V segment lost 6 bases and the J segment 1 base; nucleotides outside the gene matches: 7.

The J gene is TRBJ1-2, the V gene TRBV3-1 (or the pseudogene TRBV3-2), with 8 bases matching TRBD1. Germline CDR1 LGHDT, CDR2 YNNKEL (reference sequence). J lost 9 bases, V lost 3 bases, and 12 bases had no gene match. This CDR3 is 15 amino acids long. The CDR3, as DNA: TGTGCCAGCAGCCAGGCCCGGACAGGGAGCTCCCGCTACACCTTC. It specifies CASSQARTGSSRYTF.

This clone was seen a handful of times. CDR3 sequence (DNA): TGTGCCAGCAGCTCTTCGGGGGGGTTCGACCCCCTGGATGGCTACACCTTC. Translating gives CASSSSGGFDPLDGYTF. The rearrangement uses TRBV5-4 and TRBJ1-2; perhaps TRBD1 as D (5 bases). The germline gives CDR1 SGHNT, CDR2 YYREEE (reference sequence). The CDR3 consists of 17 residues. Trimming removed 3 bases from V and 6 bases from J, with 24 bases in between.

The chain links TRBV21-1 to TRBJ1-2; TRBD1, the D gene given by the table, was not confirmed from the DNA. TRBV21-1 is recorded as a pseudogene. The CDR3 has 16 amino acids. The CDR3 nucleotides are TGTGCCAGCAGCACAACAGGGGATAAGGTTCTCGAGGGCTACACCTTC. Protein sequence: CASSTTGDKVLEGYTF.

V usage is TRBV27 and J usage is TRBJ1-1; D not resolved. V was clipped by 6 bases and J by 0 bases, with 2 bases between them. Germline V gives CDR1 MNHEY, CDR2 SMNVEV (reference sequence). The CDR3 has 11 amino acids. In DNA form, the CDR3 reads TGTGCCAGCAGGGTGAACACTGAAGCTTTCTTT. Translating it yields CASRVNTEAFF.

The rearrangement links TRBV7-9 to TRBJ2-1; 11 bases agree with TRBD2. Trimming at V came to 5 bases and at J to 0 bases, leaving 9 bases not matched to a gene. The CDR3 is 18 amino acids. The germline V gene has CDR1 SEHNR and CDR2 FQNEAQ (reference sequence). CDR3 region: CASSQGLAGTNSYNEQFF. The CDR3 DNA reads TGTGCCAGCAGCCAAGGACTAGCGGGTACGAACTCCTACAATGAGCAGTTCTTC.

CDR3 DNA: TGCAGCGTTGAAGAAGGGATGTACACCGGGGAGCTGTTTTTT. The encoded protein is CSVEEGMYTGELFF. The chain links TRBV29-1 to TRBJ2-2; D is unresolved. Germline V gives CDR1 SQVTM, CDR2 ANQGSEA. The V end was cut by 0 bases, the J end by 3 bases, with 8 bases between. The CDR3 contains 14 residues.

The CDR3, as DNA: TGTGCCAGCAGCCACGGACACTCTAATTCACCCCTCCACTTT. Translating it yields CASSHGHSNSPLHF. This chain joins TRBV14 and TRBJ1-6; possibly TRBD1 for D (5 bases). V shed 3 bases and J shed 6 bases, with 9 bases lying between them. In germline, CDR1 is SGHDN, CDR2 FVKESK. The CDR3 runs to 14 residues. The full variable domain, rest sourced from reference TRBV14 and TRBJ1-6, is EAGVTQFPSHSVIEKGQTVTLRCDPISGHDNLYWYRRVMGKEIKFLLHFVKESKQDESGMPNNRFLAERTGGTYSTLKVQPAELEDSGVYFCASSHGHSNSPLHFGNGTRLTVT.

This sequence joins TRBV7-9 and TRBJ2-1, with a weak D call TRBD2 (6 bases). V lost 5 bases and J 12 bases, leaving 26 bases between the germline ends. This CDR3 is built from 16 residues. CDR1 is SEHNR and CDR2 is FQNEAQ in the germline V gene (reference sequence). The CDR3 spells CASSTAQGRLRRGQFF. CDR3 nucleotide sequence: TGTGCCAGCAGCACCGCCCAGGGTAGGCTCCGGCGGGGGCAGTTCTTC.

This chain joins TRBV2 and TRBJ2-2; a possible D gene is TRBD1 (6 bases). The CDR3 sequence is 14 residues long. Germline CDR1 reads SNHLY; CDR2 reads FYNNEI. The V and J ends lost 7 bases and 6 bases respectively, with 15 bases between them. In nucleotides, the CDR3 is TGTGCCAGCATTCAGGTTAAGGGGGCCGGGGAGCTGTTTTTT. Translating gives CASIQVKGAGELFF.

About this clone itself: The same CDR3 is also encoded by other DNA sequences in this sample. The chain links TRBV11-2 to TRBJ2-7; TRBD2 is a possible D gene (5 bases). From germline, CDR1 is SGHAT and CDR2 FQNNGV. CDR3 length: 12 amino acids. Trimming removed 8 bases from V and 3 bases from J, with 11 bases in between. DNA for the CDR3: TGTGCCAGCTCACTAGACCTCTACGAGCAGTACTTC. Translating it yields CASSLDLYEQYF.

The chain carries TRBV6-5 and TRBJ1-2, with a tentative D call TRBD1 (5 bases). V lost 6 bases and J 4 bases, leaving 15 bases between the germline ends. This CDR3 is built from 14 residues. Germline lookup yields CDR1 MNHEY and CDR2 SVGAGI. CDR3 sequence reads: CASSPVEGRYGYTF. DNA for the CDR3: TGTGCCAGCAGCCCCGTGGAGGGACGCTATGGCTACACCTTC.

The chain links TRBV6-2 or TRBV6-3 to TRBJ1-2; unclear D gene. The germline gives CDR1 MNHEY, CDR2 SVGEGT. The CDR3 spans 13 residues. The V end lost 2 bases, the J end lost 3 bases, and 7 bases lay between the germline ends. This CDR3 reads CASSYGNHYGYTF. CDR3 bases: TGTGCCAGCAGTTACGGAAACCACTATGGCTACACCTTC.

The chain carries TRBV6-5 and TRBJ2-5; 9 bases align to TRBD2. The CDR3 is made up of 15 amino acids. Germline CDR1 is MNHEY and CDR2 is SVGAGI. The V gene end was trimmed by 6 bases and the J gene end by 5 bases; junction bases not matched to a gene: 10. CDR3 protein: CASSGGLAGWETQYF. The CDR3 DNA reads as TGTGCCAGCAGCGGGGGACTAGCAGGTTGGGAGACCCAGTACTTC.

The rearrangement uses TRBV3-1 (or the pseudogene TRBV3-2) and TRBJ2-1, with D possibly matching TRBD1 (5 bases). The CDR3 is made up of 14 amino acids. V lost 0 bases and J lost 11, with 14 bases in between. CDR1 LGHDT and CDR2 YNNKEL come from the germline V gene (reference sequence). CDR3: CASSQDLGRTQQFF. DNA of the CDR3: TGTGCCAGCAGCCAAGATCTAGGACGGACACAGCAGTTCTTC.

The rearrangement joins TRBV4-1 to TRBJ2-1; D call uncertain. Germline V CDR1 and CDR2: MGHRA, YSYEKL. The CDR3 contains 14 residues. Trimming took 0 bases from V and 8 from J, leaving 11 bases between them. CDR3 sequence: CASSQDQSSHEQFF. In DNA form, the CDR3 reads TGCGCCAGCAGCCAAGATCAGAGTTCGCATGAGCAGTTCTTC.

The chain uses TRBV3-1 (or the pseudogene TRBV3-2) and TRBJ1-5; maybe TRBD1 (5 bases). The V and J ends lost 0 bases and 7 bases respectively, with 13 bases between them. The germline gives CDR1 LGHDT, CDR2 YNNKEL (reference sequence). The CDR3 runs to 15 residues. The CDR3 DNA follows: TGTGCCAGCAGCCAAGAGGGAGGGGAAAGCCAGCCCCAGCATTTT. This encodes CASSQEGGESQPQHF.

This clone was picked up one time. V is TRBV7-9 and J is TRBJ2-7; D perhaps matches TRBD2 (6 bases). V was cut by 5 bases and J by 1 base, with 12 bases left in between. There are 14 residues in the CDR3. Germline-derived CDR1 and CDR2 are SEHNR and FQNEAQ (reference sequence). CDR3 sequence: CASSSVGRSYEQYF. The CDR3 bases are TGTGCCAGCAGCAGCGTGGGGAGGTCCTACGAGCAGTACTTC.